This TCR beta chain appears in the sequencing data of a study of T and B cells in COVID-19 patients. Study-level information: Blood was sampled from COVID-19 patients who were either actively infected or recovered.

TRB was amplified from around 250-500 ng of blood genomic DNA. Germline CDR1 and CDR2: SQVTM and ANQGSEA. CDR3 length: 11 residues. With 7 bases removed from V and 11 bases from J, the gap between germline ends came to 17 bases. BIOMED2 TRB-A/B primer pools were used in multiplex TRB PCR. A single record per CDR3 protein comes from TCRdb applying MiXCR to the multiplex PCR reads. This sample has 7,500 to 9,500 distinct CDR3 sequences, with approximately 30% found just once. To note about this clonotype: This could be a read error, since a much larger clone is one nucleotide away.

The TCR was taken from a human donor who had recovered from COVID-19. The chain links TRBV29-1 to TRBJ1-1; D unresolved. Sequencing input: blood. CDR3 residues: CSAGEACPAFF. CDR3 in DNA: TGCAGCGCCGGGGAGGCGTGTCCCGCTTTCTTT.